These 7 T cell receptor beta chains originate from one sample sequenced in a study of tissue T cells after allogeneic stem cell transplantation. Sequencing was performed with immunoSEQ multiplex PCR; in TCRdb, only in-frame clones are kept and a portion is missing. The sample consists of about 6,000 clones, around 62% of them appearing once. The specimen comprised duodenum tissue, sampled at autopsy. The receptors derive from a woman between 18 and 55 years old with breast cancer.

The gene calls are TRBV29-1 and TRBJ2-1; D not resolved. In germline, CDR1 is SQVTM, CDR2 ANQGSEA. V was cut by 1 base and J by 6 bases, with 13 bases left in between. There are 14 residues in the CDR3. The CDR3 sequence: CSVEVDDGRNEQFF. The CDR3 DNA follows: TGCAGCGTTGAAGTCGATGATGGTCGCAATGAGCAGTTCTTC.

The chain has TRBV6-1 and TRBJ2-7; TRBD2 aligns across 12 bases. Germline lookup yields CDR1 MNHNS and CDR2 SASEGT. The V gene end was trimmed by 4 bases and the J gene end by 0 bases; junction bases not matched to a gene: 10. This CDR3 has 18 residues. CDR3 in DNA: TGTGCCAGCAGTGGAAGACTAGCGGGAGTAAGTAGCTCCTACGAGCAGTACTTC. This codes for CASSGRLAGVSSSYEQYF.

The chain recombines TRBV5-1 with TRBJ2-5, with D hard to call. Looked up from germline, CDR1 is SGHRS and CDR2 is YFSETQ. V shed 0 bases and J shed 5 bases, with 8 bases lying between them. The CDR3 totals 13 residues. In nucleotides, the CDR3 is TGCGCCAGCAGCTTGGCGGTCGGGGAGACCCAGTACTTC. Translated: CASSLAVGETQYF.

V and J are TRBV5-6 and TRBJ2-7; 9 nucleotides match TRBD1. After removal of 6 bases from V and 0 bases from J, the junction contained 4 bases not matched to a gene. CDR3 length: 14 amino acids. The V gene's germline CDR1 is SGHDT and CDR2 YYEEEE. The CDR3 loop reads CASTRTGDSYEQYF. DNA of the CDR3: TGTGCCAGCACCCGGACAGGGGACTCCTACGAGCAGTACTTC.

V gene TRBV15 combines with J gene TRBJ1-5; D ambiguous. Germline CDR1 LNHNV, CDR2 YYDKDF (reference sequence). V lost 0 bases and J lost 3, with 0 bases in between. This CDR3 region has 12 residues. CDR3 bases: TGTGCCACCAGCAGAGACAATCAGCCCCAGCATTTT. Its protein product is CATSRDNQPQHF.

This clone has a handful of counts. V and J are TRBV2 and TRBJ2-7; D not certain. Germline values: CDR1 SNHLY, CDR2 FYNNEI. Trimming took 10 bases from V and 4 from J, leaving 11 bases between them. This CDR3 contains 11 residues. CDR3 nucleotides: TGTGCCATAAGTCCCAAATACGAGCAGTACTTC. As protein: CAISPKYEQYF.

The CDR3 region has the DNA TGTGCCAGCAGCGTGACAGGGGGGGATCAGCCCCAGCATTTT. This translates into CASSVTGGDQPQHF. The chain carries TRBV28 and TRBJ1-5; 9 bases match TRBD1. Germline values: CDR1 MDHEN, CDR2 SYDVKM. The CDR3 has 14 residues. V lost 6 bases and J lost 5; bases outside the gene matches: 5.